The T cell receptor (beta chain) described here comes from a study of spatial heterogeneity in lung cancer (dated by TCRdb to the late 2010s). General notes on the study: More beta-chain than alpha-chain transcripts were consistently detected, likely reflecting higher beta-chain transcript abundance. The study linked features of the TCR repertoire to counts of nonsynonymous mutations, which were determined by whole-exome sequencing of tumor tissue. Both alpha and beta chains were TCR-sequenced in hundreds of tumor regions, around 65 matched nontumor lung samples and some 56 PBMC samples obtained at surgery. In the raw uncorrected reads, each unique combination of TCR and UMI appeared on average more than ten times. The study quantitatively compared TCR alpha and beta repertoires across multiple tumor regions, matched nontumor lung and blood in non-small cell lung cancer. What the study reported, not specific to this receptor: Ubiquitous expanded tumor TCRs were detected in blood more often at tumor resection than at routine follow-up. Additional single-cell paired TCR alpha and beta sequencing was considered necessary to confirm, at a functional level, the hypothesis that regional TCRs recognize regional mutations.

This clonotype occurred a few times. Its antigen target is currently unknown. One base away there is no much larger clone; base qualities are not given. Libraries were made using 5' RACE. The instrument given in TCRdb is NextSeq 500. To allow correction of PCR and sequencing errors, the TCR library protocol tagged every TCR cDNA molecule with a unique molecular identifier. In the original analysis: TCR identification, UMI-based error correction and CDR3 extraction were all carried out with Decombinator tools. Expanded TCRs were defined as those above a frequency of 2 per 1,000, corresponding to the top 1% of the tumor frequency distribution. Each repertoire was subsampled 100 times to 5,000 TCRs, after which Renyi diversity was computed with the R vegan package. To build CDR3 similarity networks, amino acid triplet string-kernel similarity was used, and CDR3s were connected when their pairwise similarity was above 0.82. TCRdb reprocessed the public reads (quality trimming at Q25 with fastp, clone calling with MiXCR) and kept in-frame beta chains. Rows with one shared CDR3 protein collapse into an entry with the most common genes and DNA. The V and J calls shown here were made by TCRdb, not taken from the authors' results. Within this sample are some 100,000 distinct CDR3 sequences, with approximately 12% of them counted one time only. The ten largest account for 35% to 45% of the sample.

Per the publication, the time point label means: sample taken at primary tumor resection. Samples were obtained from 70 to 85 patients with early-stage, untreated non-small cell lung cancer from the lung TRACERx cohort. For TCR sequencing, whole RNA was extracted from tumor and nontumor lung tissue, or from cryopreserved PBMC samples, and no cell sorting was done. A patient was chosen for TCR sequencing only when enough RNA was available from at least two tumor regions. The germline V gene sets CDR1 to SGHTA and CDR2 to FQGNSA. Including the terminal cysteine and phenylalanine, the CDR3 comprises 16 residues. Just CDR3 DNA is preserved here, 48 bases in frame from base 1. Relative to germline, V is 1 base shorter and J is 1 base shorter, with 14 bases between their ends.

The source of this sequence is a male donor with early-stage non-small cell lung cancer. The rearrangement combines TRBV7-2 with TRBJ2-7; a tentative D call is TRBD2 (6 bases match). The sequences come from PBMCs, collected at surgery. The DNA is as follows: TGTGCCAGCAGCTTAGAAGCGCCGGCGGGGTCCTACGAGCAGTACTTC. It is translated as CASSLEAPAGSYEQYF.